These 5 T cell receptor beta chains were sequenced from one sample in a study of cytomegalovirus exposure and HLA in healthy donors. It was with 60 Vbeta and 13 Jbeta primers that the PCR ran. Here immunoSEQ multiplex PCR was the method, and the copy in TCRdb shows in-frame clones only, minus some. The sample holds under 250,000 clones; about 81% are singletons and the top ten take approximately 5.7%. Source material: PBMCs. These TCRs come from a man aged 40-49 years in good health and CMV-seropositive.

V gene TRBV25-1 combines with J gene TRBJ1-6; the match to TRBD1 covers 7 bases. CDR1 is MGHDK, CDR2 SYGVNS, per germline. Trimming at V came to 5 bases and at J to 8 bases, leaving 6 bases not matched to a gene. This CDR3 region has 14 residues. CDR3 in amino acids: CASSRQGRDSPLHF. The DNA of the CDR3 is TGTGCCAGCAGTAGACAGGGACGAGATTCACCCCTCCACTTT.

The V gene is TRBV19, the J gene TRBJ2-7; D is uncertain. This CDR3 is built from 12 residues. Looked up from germline, CDR1 is LNHDA and CDR2 is SQIVND (reference sequence). Trimming pared 4 bases from V and 5 bases from J, leaving 9 bases between. The CDR3: CASSRNRDEQYF. CDR3 sequence (DNA): TGTGCCAGTAGTAGGAACCGGGACGAGCAGTACTTC.

The rearrangement uses TRBV27 and TRBJ2-1; the match to TRBD2 covers 9 bases. The junction had 5 bases not matched to a gene; V was cut back by 7 bases and J by 1 base. Germline lookup yields CDR1 MNHEY and CDR2 SMNVEV (reference sequence). The CDR3 loop spans 15 amino acids. The DNA of the CDR3 is TGTGCCAGCACCTATAGCGGGAGTTCCTACAATGAGCAGTTCTTC. Amino acids: CASTYSGSSYNEQFF.

This chain uses TRBV4-1 with TRBJ2-1, with D perhaps TRBD1 (6 bases). With 4 bases removed from V and 9 bases from J, the gap between germline ends came to 10 bases. This CDR3 has 12 residues. Germline CDR1 MGHRA, CDR2 YSYEKL. The CDR3 region has the DNA TGCGCCAGCAGCCGGGACAAGAGTGAGCAGTTCTTC. Its protein product is CASSRDKSEQFF.

The chain recombines TRBV7-8 with TRBJ2-5; D is possibly TRBD1 (5 bases). The V gene's germline CDR1 is SGHVS and CDR2 FQNEAQ. Trimming took off 1 base at V and 3 bases at J, with 9 bases between the two ends. The CDR3 is 14 amino acids. CDR3 amino acids: CASSLGGAEETQYF. The DNA for the CDR3 is TGTGCCAGCAGCTTAGGTGGGGCGGAAGAGACCCAGTACTTC.